This TCR beta chain is from a study of cytomegalovirus exposure and HLA in healthy donors. Findings and limits, study-wide: Specificity for CMV antigens was confirmed in vitro for three of the CMV-associated chains.

Germline CDR1 reads KGHSH; CDR2 reads LQKENI. With V trimmed by 5 bases and J by 3 bases, 14 bases remained unmatched. The CDR3 is 18 amino acids. The PCR employed 60 Vbeta primers together with 13 Jbeta primers. Produced via immunoSEQ multiplex PCR; TCRdb's table is partial and in-frame only. This sample contains 150,000 to 200,000 clones. The donors comprised healthy bone marrow donors. Concerning this clone: The antigen is not known.

The sample comprised PBMCs. The TCR was taken from a woman between 18 and 29 years old in good health and CMV-seropositive. The rearrangement links TRBV18 to TRBJ1-1; TRBD1 matches at 11 bases. CDR3 residues: CASSSRAGQGDGYTEAFF. As DNA, the CDR3 is TGTGCCAGCTCAAGCCGGGCGGGACAGGGGGATGGGTACACTGAAGCTTTCTTT.